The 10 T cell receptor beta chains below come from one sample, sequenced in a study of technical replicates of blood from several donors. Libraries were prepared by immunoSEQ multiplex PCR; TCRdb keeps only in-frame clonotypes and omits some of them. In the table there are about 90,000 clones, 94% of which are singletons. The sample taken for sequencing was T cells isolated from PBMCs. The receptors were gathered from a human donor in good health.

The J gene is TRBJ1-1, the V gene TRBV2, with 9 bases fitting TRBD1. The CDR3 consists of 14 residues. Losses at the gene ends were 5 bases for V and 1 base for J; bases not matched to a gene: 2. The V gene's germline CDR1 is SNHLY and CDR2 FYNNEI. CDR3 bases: TGTGCCAGCAGTTTGGGACAGGGGAACACTGAAGCTTTCTTT. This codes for CASSLGQGNTEAFF.

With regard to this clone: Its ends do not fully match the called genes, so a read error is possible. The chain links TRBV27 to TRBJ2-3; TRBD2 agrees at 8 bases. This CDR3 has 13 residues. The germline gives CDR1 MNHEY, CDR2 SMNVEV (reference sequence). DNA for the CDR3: TGTGCCAGCAGCCACATCGGGGGGGAGGGGACGGATTTT. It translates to CASSHIGGEGTDF.

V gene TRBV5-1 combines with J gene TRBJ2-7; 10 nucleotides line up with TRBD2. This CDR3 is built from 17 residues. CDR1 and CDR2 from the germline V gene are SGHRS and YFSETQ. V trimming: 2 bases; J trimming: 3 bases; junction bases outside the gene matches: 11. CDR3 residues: CASSLGYSGGPIYEQYF. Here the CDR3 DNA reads TGCGCCAGCAGCTTAGGGTATAGCGGGGGGCCAATCTACGAGCAGTACTTC. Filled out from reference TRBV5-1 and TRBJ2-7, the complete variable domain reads KAGVTQTPRYLIKTRGQQVTLSCSPISGHRSVSWYQQTPGQGLQFLFEYFSETQRNKGNFPGRFSGRQFSNSRSEMNVSTLELGDSALYLCASSLGYSGGPIYEQYFGPGTRLTVT.

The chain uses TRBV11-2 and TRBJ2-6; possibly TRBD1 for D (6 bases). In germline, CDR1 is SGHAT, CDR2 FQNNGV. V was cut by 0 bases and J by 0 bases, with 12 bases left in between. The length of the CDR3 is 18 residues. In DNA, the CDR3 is TGTGCCAGCAGCTTAGATAGGGGGTACCTCTCTGGGGCCAACGTCCTGACTTTC. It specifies CASSLDRGYLSGANVLTF.

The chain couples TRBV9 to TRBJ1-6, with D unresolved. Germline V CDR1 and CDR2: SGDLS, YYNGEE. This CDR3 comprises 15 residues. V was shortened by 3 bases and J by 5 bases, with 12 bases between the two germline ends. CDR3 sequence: CASSEEDYDNSPLHF. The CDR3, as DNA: TGTGCCAGCAGCGAAGAGGATTATGATAATTCACCCCTCCACTTT.

The CDR3 loop reads CASSEVSGRRGYTF. In DNA, the CDR3 is TGCGCCAGCAGTGAAGTTTCAGGGCGACGAGGCTACACCTTC. The chain uses TRBV10-2 and TRBJ1-2; weak D call: TRBD1 (5 bases). The germline V gene encodes CDR1 WSHSY and CDR2 SAAADI. V was cut by 3 bases and J by 8 bases, with 16 bases left in between. CDR3 size: 14 residues.

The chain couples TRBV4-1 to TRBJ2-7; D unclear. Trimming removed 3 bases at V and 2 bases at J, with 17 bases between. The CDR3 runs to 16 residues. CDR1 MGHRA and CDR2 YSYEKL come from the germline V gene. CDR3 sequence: CASSQARLDQAYEQYF. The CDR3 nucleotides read TGCGCCAGCAGCCAGGCCCGCCTCGATCAAGCCTACGAGCAGTACTTC.

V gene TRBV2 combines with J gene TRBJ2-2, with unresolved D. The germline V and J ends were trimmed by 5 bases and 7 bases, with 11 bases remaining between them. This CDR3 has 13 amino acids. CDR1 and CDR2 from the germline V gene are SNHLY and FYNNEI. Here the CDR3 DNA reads TGTGCCAGCAGTCGAGTTGAGGTCGGGGAGCTGTTTTTT. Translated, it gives CASSRVEVGELFF.

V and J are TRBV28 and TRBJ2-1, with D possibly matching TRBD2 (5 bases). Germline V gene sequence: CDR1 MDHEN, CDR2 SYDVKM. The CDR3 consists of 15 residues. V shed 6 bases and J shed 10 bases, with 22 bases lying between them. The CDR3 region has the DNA TGTGCCAGCAGCCAGAAGACTGTTTTAGGGAGAGAGCAGTTCTTC. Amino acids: CASSQKTVLGREQFF.

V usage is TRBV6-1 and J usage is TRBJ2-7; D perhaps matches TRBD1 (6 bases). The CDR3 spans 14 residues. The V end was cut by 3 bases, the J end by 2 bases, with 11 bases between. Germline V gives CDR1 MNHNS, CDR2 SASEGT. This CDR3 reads CASSEEGQTYEQYF. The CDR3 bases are TGTGCCAGCAGTGAGGAAGGACAGACCTACGAGCAGTACTTC.